This T cell receptor (beta chain) is drawn from a study of monozygotic twins with inflammatory bowel disease. The study's findings and limits: Results did not support any single strong IBD-associated signal or clonotype.

Germline lookup yields CDR1 SGHAT and CDR2 FQNNGV. The CDR3 extends over 15 amino acids. Of note for this clonotype: Its antigen is not identified.

Reprocessing the 5' RACE reads, TCRdb reports a single entry for every CDR3 protein and omits DNA. The sample has roughly 100,000 distinct CDR3 sequences. This sequence originates from a human donor with ulcerative colitis or Crohn's disease, or a healthy co-twin of an affected twin (not recorded which). This sequence joins TRBV11-2 and TRBJ2-5; TCRdb selects TRBD1, and the lack of DNA leaves this call unchecked. The specimen sequenced was blood. This chain's CDR3 is CASSHWTGNQGTQYF.